Sequencing of this T cell receptor beta chain was carried out in a study of T-cell reconstitution after alpha-beta-depleted transplantation in children. Study-wide results and caveats: Where alpha-beta T cells came from about two months after transplant was reportedly several hundred expanded graft clones. The origin of high day-60 TCRbeta diversity in some patients lay in surviving recipient T cells and thymic progenitors. One year post-transplant, T-cell counts and diversity were largely derived from T cells produced anew.

Per the germline V gene, CDR1 is LGHNA and CDR2 is YSLEER. The CDR3 totals 15 residues. The V and J ends lost 1 base and 2 bases respectively, with 12 bases between them. This clonotype was counted many times. Its cognate antigen is unknown. This sample's TCRbeta library carried unique molecular identifier barcodes. Each CDR3 protein gets one entry after TCRdb re-called the PCR reads with MiXCR. The table has fewer than 750,000 distinct CDR3 sequences, more than 20% seen once; the top ten hold around 14%. The receptor was derived from a boy under three years old who had a stem cell transplant for acute myeloid leukemia, so the T cells may come from the graft donor. The chain recombines TRBV4-3 with TRBJ2-7, with D possibly TRBD2 on 5 matching bases. The input for sequencing was PBMCs, mostly from graft donor cells, taken 360 days after TCRalphabeta/CD19-depleted stem cell transplant. CDR3 sequence reads: CASSQGSSATYEQYF. The CDR3 DNA is TGCGCCAGCAGCCAAGGGAGTAGCGCGACCTACGAGCAGTACTTC.